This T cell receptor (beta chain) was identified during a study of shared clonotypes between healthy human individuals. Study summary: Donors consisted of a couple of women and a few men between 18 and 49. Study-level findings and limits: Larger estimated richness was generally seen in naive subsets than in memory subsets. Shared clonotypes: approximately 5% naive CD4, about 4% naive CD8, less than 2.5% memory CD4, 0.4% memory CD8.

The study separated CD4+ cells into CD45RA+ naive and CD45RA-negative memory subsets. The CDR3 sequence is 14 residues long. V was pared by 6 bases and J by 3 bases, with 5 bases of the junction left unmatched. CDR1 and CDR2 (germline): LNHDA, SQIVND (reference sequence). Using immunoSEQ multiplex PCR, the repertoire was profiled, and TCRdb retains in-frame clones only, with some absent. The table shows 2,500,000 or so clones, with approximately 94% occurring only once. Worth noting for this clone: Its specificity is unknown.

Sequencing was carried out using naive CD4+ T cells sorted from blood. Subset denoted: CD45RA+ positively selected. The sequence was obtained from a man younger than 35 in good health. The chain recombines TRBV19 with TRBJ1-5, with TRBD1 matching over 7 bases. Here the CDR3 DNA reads TGTGCCAGTAGACCCGGACAGGACAATCAGCCCCAGCATTTT. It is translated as CASRPGQDNQPQHF.